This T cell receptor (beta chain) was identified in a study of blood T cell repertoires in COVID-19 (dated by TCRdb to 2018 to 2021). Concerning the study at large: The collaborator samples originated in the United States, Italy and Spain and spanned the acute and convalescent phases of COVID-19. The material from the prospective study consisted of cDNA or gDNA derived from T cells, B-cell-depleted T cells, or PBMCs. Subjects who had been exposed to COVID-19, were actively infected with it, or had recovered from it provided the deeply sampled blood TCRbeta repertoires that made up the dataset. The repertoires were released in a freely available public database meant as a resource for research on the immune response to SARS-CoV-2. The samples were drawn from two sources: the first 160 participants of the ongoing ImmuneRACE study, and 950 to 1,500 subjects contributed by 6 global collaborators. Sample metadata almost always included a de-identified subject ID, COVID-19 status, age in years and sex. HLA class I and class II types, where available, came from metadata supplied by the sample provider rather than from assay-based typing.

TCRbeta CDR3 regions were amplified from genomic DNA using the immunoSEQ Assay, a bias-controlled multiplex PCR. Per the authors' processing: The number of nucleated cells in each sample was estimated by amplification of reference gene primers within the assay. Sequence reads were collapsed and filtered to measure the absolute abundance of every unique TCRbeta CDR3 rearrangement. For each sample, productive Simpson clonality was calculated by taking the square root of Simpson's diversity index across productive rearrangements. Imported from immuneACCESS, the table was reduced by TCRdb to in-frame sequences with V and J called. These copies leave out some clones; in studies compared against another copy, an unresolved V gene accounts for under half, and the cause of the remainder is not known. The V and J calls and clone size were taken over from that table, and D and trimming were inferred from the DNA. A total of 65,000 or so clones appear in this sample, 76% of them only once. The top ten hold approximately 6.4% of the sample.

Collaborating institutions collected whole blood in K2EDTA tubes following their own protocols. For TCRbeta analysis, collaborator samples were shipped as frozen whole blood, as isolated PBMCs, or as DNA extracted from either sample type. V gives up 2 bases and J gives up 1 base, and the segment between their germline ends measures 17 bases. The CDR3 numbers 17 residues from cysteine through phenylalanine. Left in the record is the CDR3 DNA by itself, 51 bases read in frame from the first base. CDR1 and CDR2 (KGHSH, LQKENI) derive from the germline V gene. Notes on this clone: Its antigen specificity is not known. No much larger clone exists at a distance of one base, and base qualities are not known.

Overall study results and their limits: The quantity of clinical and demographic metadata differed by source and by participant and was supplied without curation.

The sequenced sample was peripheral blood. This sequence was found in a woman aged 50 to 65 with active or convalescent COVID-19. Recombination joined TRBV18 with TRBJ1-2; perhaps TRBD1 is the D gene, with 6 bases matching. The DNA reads TGTGCCAGCTCACCAGGCCAGGGGCGGTCCCTTAACTATGGCTACACCTTC. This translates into CASSPGQGRSLNYGYTF. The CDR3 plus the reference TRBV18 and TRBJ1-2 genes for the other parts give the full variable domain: NAGVMQNPRHLVRRRGQEARLRCSPMKGHSHVYWYRQLPEEGLKFMVYLQKENIIDESGMPKERFSAEFPKEGPSILRIQQVVRGDSAAYFCASSPGQGRSLNYGYTFGSGTRLTVV.